The T cell receptor (beta chain) under discussion was sequenced for a study of shared clonotypes between healthy human individuals. Study as a whole: Each donor's CD4 naive and CD4 memory cells filled three plates apiece, CD8 naive two, and CD8 memory one. Study outcomes and limitations: Naive subsets typically showed greater estimated richness than memory subsets.

As to this clone: The antigen remains unidentified.

This CDR3 has 15 amino acids. The germline gives CDR1 SGHAT, CDR2 FQNNGV. The V gene lost 5 bases and the J gene lost 8 bases, with 19 bases spanning the gap. The naive CD8 population came from CD45RO-negative cells selected for CCR7, without terminally differentiated effector memory CD45RA+ cells. Using immunoSEQ multiplex PCR, the repertoire was profiled, and TCRdb retains in-frame clones only, with some absent. The data show approximately 1.9 million clones, 85% to 95% seen once. Sequencing used naive CD8+ T cells from PBMCs. The chain joins TRBV11-2 to TRBJ2-1; weak D call: TRBD2 (5 bases). The source is a young man in good health. Some clones in this sample may be carry-over from other donors' samples. This chain's CDR3 is CASSTTYRGGDEQFF. For the CDR3, the DNA is TGTGCCAGCAGCACGACGTACCGAGGAGGCGATGAGCAGTTCTTC.